Below are 12 T cell receptor beta chains sequenced from a single sample in a study of blood T cell repertoires in COVID-19. Profiling relied on immunoSEQ multiplex PCR, and the TCRdb table lists in-frame clones only, not all of them. The sample lists approximately 170,000 clones; roughly 93% were seen once. Sequencing was carried out using peripheral blood. The receptor set was obtained from a young man with COVID-19, enrolled during active disease.

CDR3 nucleotides: TGCAGCGTTGGGGAACTAGCGGGACCCTACAATGAGCAGTTCTTC. It encodes CSVGELAGPYNEQFF. V is TRBV29-1 and J is TRBJ2-1; 10 nucleotides agree with TRBD2. This CDR3 contains 15 residues. CDR1 and CDR2 from the germline V gene are SQVTM and ANQGSEA. V shed 4 bases, J shed 2 bases, and the junction held 5 bases outside the gene matches.

The chain employs TRBV7-8 and TRBJ2-1, with 7 bases aligning to TRBD2. The CDR3 extends over 15 amino acids. J lost 2 bases, V lost 6 bases, and 7 bases had no gene match. Germline V gene lookup returns CDR1 SGHVS and CDR2 FQNEAQ. The chain's CDR3 is CASRMGGGPYNEQFF. CDR3 nucleotides: TGTGCCAGCAGAATGGGGGGAGGGCCCTACAATGAGCAGTTCTTC.

The genes are TRBV28 and TRBJ2-3, with D perhaps TRBD1 (6 bases). V was trimmed by 6 bases and J by 1 base, leaving 11 bases between them. The germline CDR1 and CDR2 sequences are MDHEN and SYDVKM. The CDR3 is made up of 14 amino acids. The DNA for the CDR3 is TGTGCCAGCAGAATACACAGGGGCACAGATACGCAGTATTTT. Residues: CASRIHRGTDTQYF.

This chain joins TRBV7-9 and TRBJ1-1; 7 bases map to TRBD1. Germline CDR1 reads SEHNR; CDR2 reads FQNEAQ (reference sequence). The CDR3 sequence is 12 residues long. The ends lost 6 bases at V and 7 bases at J; junction bases unmatched: 5. In DNA, the CDR3 is TGTGCCAGCAGGGGGACAGCCCTTGAAGCTTTCTTT. This gives the protein CASRGTALEAFF.

The chain is built from TRBV1 and TRBJ2-7; TRBD1, the table's D call, lacks a check against the DNA. TRBV1 is reported as a pseudogene. CDR3 length: 15 residues. CDR3 DNA sequence: TGCACCAGCAGCCAAGATCTGGACAGGGGGTGCGAGCAGTACTTC. Its translation: CTSSQDLDRGCEQYF.

This clone was recorded a few times. J is TRBJ2-7 and V is TRBV7-9; D is unresolved. Per the germline V gene, CDR1 is SEHNR and CDR2 is FQNEAQ (reference sequence). This CDR3 has 13 amino acids. Trimming pared 5 bases from V and 2 bases from J, leaving 10 bases between. CDR3 protein: CASSPRGPYEQYF. CDR3 in DNA: TGTGCCAGCAGCCCTCGCGGCCCCTACGAGCAGTACTTC.

V and J are TRBV4-3 and TRBJ2-3; tentatively, D is TRBD2 (6 bases). Germline values: CDR1 LGHNA, CDR2 YSLEER. With 0 bases removed from V and 0 bases from J, the gap between germline ends came to 19 bases. The length of the CDR3 is 19 residues. The CDR3 region is CASSQDASGGHYSTDTQYF. In nucleotides, the CDR3 is TGCGCCAGCAGCCAAGATGCGTCAGGAGGGCACTACAGCACAGATACGCAGTATTTT.

This chain joins TRBV29-1 and TRBJ1-5; D might be TRBD1 (6 bases). The CDR3 runs to 13 residues. V was pared by 4 bases and J by 3 bases, with 10 bases between. Germline-derived CDR1 and CDR2 are SQVTM and ANQGSEA. This CDR3 is CSVADSYNQPQHF. The CDR3 DNA follows: TGCAGCGTTGCGGACAGCTACAATCAGCCCCAGCATTTT.

The CDR3: CASSLGGEQYF. CDR3 in DNA: TGCGCCAGCAGCTTAGGGGGCGAGCAGTACTTC. The chain links TRBV5-1 to TRBJ2-7, with D perhaps matching TRBD1 (6 bases). In germline, CDR1 is SGHRS, CDR2 YFSETQ. Trimming pared 2 bases from V and 6 bases from J, leaving 6 bases between. This CDR3 contains 11 residues.

The chain recombines TRBV5-3 with TRBJ1-4; 10 positions match TRBD1. TRBV5-3 is an ORF for which the function is uncertain. The CDR3 totals 15 residues. After removal of 4 bases from V and 5 bases from J, the junction contained 5 bases not matched to a gene. CDR3 in DNA: TGTGCCAGAAGCCTTCCGGGACAGGGGAATGAAAAACTGTTTTTT. Translation gives CARSLPGQGNEKLFF.

This clone appeared once. The V call is TRBV12-3 or TRBV12-4, the J call TRBJ2-7; D is unresolved. The CDR3 is 13 residues long. Trimming shortened V by 3 bases and J by 0 bases, and 6 bases separated the two germline ends. In DNA form, the CDR3 reads TGTGCCAGCAGTTTGGTCAGCTCCTACGAGCAGTACTTC. Encoded protein: CASSLVSSYEQYF.

The V call is TRBV28, the J call TRBJ2-3, with 7 bases aligning to TRBD1. J was trimmed by 0 bases and V by 5 bases; bases with no gene match: 8. CDR1 is MDHEN and CDR2 is SYDVKM in the germline V gene. The CDR3 sequence is 16 residues long. This CDR3 is CASSLPGQASTDTQYF. The CDR3 DNA sequence: TGTGCCAGCAGTCTACCCGGACAGGCTAGCACAGATACGCAGTATTTT.